This T cell receptor (beta chain) was retrieved from a study of radiation and T cells in renal cell carcinoma. Sample time point: blood 4 weeks post-SBRT, at nephrectomy. Described treatment: 15 Gy SBRT to primary tumor, nephrectomy 4 weeks later. TCRdb's copy holds only in-frame clones and misses some; the assay was immunoSEQ multiplex PCR. The sample records 60,000 to 95,000 clones, around four fifths being singletons. Sequences were derived from blood, sampled from a patient whose treatment included radiotherapy and nephrectomy. This clonotype originated in a woman aged 60-70 years with renal cell carcinoma.

In DNA, the CDR3 is TGTGCCAGCAGCCCGGGGGGAGGTTACAATGAGCAGTTCTTC. This codes for CASSPGGGYNEQFF. The chain links TRBV11-2 to TRBJ2-1; 7 bases fit TRBD2. Germline V gives CDR1 SGHAT, CDR2 FQNNGV. The CDR3 loop spans 14 amino acids. The J segment lost 4 bases and the V segment lost 5 bases, leaving 5 bases of the junction unmatched.